This TCR beta chain was profiled in a study of blood T cell repertoires in COVID-19. Across the whole study: Whether acute or convalescent, the COVID-19 samples came from the United States, Italy and Spain.

The CDR3 contains 14 residues. Germline V lookup: CDR1 SGHRS, CDR2 YFSETQ. Trimming cost V 5 bases and J 3 bases, with 15 bases left between them. Assay: immunoSEQ multiplex PCR; the TCRdb copy retains only in-frame clones and omits some. The data show about 180,000 clones, 85% to 90% seen once. Sequencing was carried out using peripheral blood. The receptor was isolated from a person between 65 and 79 years old with COVID-19, enrolled during active disease. V and J are TRBV5-1 and TRBJ2-7; D is possibly TRBD1 (5 bases). The CDR3 bases are TGCGCCAGCAGTCTTGCGCAGGGAATCTACGAGCAGTACTTC. Protein product: CASSLAQGIYEQYF. Complete variable domain (other parts from reference TRBV5-1 and TRBJ2-7): KAGVTQTPRYLIKTRGQQVTLSCSPISGHRSVSWYQQTPGQGLQFLFEYFSETQRNKGNFPGRFSGRQFSNSRSEMNVSTLELGDSALYLCASSLAQGIYEQYFGPGTRLTVT.